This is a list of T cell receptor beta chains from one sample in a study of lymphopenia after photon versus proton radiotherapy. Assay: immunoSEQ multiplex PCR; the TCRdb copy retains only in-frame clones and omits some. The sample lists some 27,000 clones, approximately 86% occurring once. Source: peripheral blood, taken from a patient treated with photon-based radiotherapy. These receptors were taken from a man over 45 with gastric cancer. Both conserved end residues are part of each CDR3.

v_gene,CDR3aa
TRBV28,CASSLVPKLNYGYTF
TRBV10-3,CAISLTERGMNTEAFF
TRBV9,CASSFLQGAGGDTQYF
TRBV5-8,CASSTGTGGTQPQHF
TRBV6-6,CASSDREVADTQYF
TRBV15,CATSRGQVEELFF
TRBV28,CASKIGGTRRGNEQFF
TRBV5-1,CASSSTGVGELFF
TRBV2,CASSDKRQGLNYGGLNYGYTF
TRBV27,CASSGDSSGYGYTF
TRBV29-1,CSVMGQGRPGELFF
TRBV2,CASSEAELAGSYEQYF
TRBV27,CASRNRQNTEAFF
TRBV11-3,CASSFDRCNQPQHF
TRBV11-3,CASSLGGRDEQFF
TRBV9,CASSVGPENEKLFF
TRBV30,CAWSSRQGLISGANVLTF
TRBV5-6,CASSLAAVWAPLHF
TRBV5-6,CASSNTGDETQYF
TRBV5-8,CASSLGFREETQYF
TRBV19,CASSRTRRNEQFF
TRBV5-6,CASSLWGYGYTF
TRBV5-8,CASSLGLNYGYTF
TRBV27,CASTQRASGAWDTQYF
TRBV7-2,CASSYPTSGELFF
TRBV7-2,CASTPMGSLVREQYF
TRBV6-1,CASSEGWGQGYTF
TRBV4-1,CASSQHLTGAEGYTF
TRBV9,CASSAETGTNTEAFF
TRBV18,CASFVYTETQYF
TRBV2,CASRGVGEKLFF
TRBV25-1,CASSEYETQQETQYF
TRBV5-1,CASSWGQGGQPQHF
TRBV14,CASSPGVTLDTGELFF
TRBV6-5,CASSYVDRAGTEAFF
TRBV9,CASSTLSENTEAFF
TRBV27,CASSNWDGRNEKLFF
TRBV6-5,CASRGGLSYEQYF
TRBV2,CASSETRIYNSPLHF
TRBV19,CASSIPGGTEAFF
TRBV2,CASSGGGNYEQYF
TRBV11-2,CASSFSGEGNYGYTF
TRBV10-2,CASSEQLRNTIYF
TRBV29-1,CSGGQGGREQYF
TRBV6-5,CASSPGASDTQYF
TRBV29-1,CSVGAGFQETQYF
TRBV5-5,CASSWGQGSYEQYF
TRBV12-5,CASGLGGRPANYGYTF
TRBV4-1,CASSPTPGTAVYGYTF
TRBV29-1,CSVEVGNTIYF
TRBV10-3,CAISESYGGGNQPQHF
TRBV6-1,CASSEAWQADGYTF
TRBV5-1,CASSLVSADTQYF
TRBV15,CATSSLEAGKDTQYF
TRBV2,CASSEDRVRSPLHF